The 20 T cell receptor beta chains reported below all come from one sample, sequenced in a study of beta chain features in type 1 diabetes. Study-wide results and caveats: TCRB CDR3s were moderately but significantly shorter in Type 1 diabetes patients in all four CD4+ subsets.

No antigens are known for them. Sequencing targeted expressed TCRB transcripts, as all isolated RNA had been reverse transcribed. TCRdb's table, derived via immunoSEQ multiplex PCR, lists solely in-frame clones and lacks some. Of 250,000 to 300,000 clones detected, roughly an eighth appear once; the ten largest clones hold about 0.016%. The sequenced sample consisted of naive CD4+ T cells from blood. Receptors originate from a man in his thirties or forties with type 1 diabetes.

The rearrangement uses TRBV9 and TRBJ2-1, with 7 bases matching TRBD2. The germline gives CDR1 SGDLS, CDR2 YYNGEE. Trimming at V came to 7 bases and at J to 6 bases, leaving 13 bases not matched to a gene. This CDR3 region has 15 residues. The CDR3 DNA reads as TGTGCCAGCTGCCGAATGGCGGGAGAGTGCAATGAGCAGTTCTTC. As protein: CASCRMAGECNEQFF.

This clone was seen a handful of times. The CDR3 DNA follows: TGTGCCAGCAGGCTCCGGGACAGTAGCTCCTACGAGCAGTACTTC. Protein product: CASRLRDSSSYEQYF. The J gene is TRBJ2-7, the V gene TRBV2; TRBD1 agrees at 7 bases. This CDR3 spans 15 amino acids. Germline values: CDR1 SNHLY, CDR2 FYNNEI. V shed 6 bases, J shed 0 bases, and the junction held 8 bases outside the gene matches.

The genes are TRBV18 and TRBJ1-5; 9 bases align to TRBD1. This CDR3 has 16 amino acids. Germline CDR1 is KGHSH and CDR2 is LQKENI. Trimming at V came to 3 bases and at J to 7 bases, leaving 10 bases not matched to a gene. The CDR3: CASSPPGQGGEQPQHF. DNA for the CDR3: TGTGCCAGCTCACCCCCGGGACAGGGAGGGGAACAGCCCCAGCATTTT.

The rearrangement uses TRBV5-1 and TRBJ2-1; 9 bases agree with TRBD2. CDR1 is SGHRS, CDR2 YFSETQ, per germline. This CDR3 contains 15 residues. The J segment lost 8 bases and the V segment lost 6 bases, leaving 12 bases of the junction unmatched. The CDR3: CASTHGAGGVDEQFF. The CDR3 bases are TGCGCCAGCACCCACGGGGCGGGAGGGGTTGATGAGCAGTTCTTC.

The chain carries TRBV4-3 and TRBJ2-2, with D maybe TRBD2 (6 bases). The ends were cut back, 4 bases at V and 2 bases at J, with 11 bases in the middle. Germline V lookup: CDR1 LGHNA, CDR2 YSLEER. The CDR3 is 15 amino acids. The CDR3 sequence is CASSLGLYNTGELFF. CDR3 sequence (DNA): TGCGCCAGCAGCCTGGGACTTTATAACACCGGGGAGCTGTTTTTT.

This clone was seen only a few times. The chain combines TRBV4-1 with TRBJ2-1; possible D gene TRBD2, 6 bases. The CDR3 is 16 residues long. The germline V gene has CDR1 MGHRA and CDR2 YSYEKL. The V gene lost 3 bases and the J gene lost 5 bases, with 17 bases spanning the gap. CDR3 bases: TGCGCCAGCAGCCACCCGGCGACTAGTCGAGACAATGAGCAGTTCTTC. It is translated as CASSHPATSRDNEQFF.

This clone was detected a few times. This sequence joins TRBV30 and TRBJ1-2, with 11 nucleotides matching TRBD1. The CDR3 length is 14 residues. The germline CDR1 and CDR2 sequences are GTSNPN and SVGIG (reference sequence). The ends lost 3 bases at V and 7 bases at J; junction bases unmatched: 7. CDR3 DNA: TGTGCCTGGAGACGGACAGGGGGCTTTCGTGGCTACACCTTC. It codes for CAWRRTGGFRGYTF.

Only a few counts were recorded for this clone. This chain links TRBV30 with TRBJ2-2; a possible D gene is TRBD2 (5 bases). Germline V CDR1 and CDR2: GTSNPN, SVGIG (reference sequence). V was pared by 4 bases and J by 1 base, with 10 bases between. This CDR3 comprises 14 residues. The DNA of the CDR3 is TGTGCCTGGATGGTCCGGGGGAACACCGGGGAGCTGTTTTTT. Its translation: CAWMVRGNTGELFF.

This clone appeared a few times. The chain carries TRBV9 and TRBJ1-1; TRBD1 agrees at 8 bases. Germline CDR1 SGDLS, CDR2 YYNGEE. This CDR3 region has 14 residues. Trimming cost V 4 bases and J 1 base; bases outside gene matches: 3. Written as DNA, the CDR3 is TGTGCCAGCAGCTTGGGACAGGAGAACACTGAAGCTTTCTTT. Translating it yields CASSLGQENTEAFF.

As DNA, the CDR3 is TGTGCCAGCAGCTTAACGGCGGGGGACGCCGCTTTCTTT. It specifies CASSLTAGDAAFF. This chain links TRBV7-2 with TRBJ1-1, with D possibly being TRBD1 (5 bases). CDR3 length equals 13 residues. Germline V gives CDR1 SGHTA, CDR2 FQGNSA. Trimming took 2 bases from V and 11 from J, leaving 15 bases between them.

This clone was observed a few times. The V call is TRBV19, the J call TRBJ1-2; no clear D gene. Germline V CDR1 and CDR2: LNHDA, SQIVND (reference sequence). Trimming took 5 bases from V and 3 from J, leaving 7 bases between them. CDR3 length equals 12 residues. This CDR3 reads CASSEADYGYTF. Written as DNA, the CDR3 is TGTGCCAGTAGTGAGGCCGACTATGGCTACACCTTC.

This clone was recorded a few times. The gene calls are TRBV9 and TRBJ2-5; tentatively, D is TRBD1 (5 bases). CDR3 size: 17 residues. From germline, CDR1 is SGDLS and CDR2 YYNGEE. The ends were cut back, 4 bases at V and 4 bases at J, with 23 bases in the middle. The DNA for the CDR3 is TGTGCCAGCAGCAGAGCCGTGGGGCAGGGATCGGGAGAGACCCAGTACTTC. Protein product: CASSRAVGQGSGETQYF.

Details on this clone: An end of the junction differs from the germline gene, which may be a read error. The chain couples TRBV7-6 to TRBJ1-2; 8 positions agree with TRBD1. Germline V gene lookup returns CDR1 SGHVS and CDR2 FNYEAQ. This CDR3 contains 15 residues. This CDR3 is CASSRTRTGWMGSHF. CDR3 DNA: TGTGCCAGCAGCCGCACGAGGACAGGGTGGATGGGTAGCCACTTC. Full variable domain (outside the CDR3, taken from reference TRBV7-6 and TRBJ1-2): GAGVSQSPRYKVTKRGQDVALRCDPISGHVSLYWYRQALGQGPEFLTYFNYEAQQDKSGLPNDRFSAERPEGSISTLTIQRTEQRDSAMYRCASSRTRTGWMGSHFGSGTRLTVV.

This clone showed up just a few times. This sequence joins TRBV9 and TRBJ1-5; the D is unclear. The ends were cut back, 0 bases at V and 9 bases at J, with 10 bases in the middle. The germline V gene encodes CDR1 SGDLS and CDR2 YYNGEE. The CDR3 contains 13 residues. CDR3 sequence reads: CASSVAPQLPQHF. The CDR3 region has the DNA TGTGCCAGCAGCGTAGCCCCACAGCTGCCCCAGCATTTT.

This clone was seen a single time. This chain links TRBV28 with TRBJ2-4, with 9 bases lining up with TRBD2. Unmatched junction bases numbered 4, after V lost 3 bases and J lost 10 bases. Germline loops: CDR1 MDHEN, CDR2 SYDVKM. The CDR3 runs 13 residues. CDR3 sequence reads: CASSFMAGGIQYF. CDR3 in DNA: TGTGCCAGCAGTTTCATGGCGGGAGGGATTCAGTACTTC.

The chain couples TRBV28 to TRBJ2-7; 8 nucleotides line up with TRBD2. The CDR3 extends over 15 amino acids. Losses at the gene ends were 7 bases for V and 4 bases for J; bases not matched to a gene: 12. CDR1 is MDHEN and CDR2 is SYDVKM in the germline V gene. DNA for the CDR3: TGTGCCAGCACTCCGGGGGGGGCAGAATATTACGAGCAGTACTTC. The encoded protein is CASTPGGAEYYEQYF. Supplemented by reference TRBV28 and TRBJ2-7, the full variable domain reads DVKVTQSSRYLVKRTGEKVFLECVQDMDHENMFWYRQDPGLGLRLIYFSYDVKMKEKGDIPEGYSVSREKKERFSLILESASTNQTSMYLCASTPGGAEYYEQYFGPGTRLTVT.

The V call is TRBV25-1, the J call TRBJ2-2, with TRBD1 as a possible D gene (6 bases). CDR1 is MGHDK, CDR2 SYGVNS, per germline. This CDR3 spans 13 amino acids. Trimming took 4 bases from V and 6 from J, leaving 9 bases between them. The CDR3, as DNA: TGTGCCAGCAGTGCACAGGGTCCCGGGGAGCTGTTTTTT. Residues: CASSAQGPGELFF.

This clone came up a few times. This chain connects TRBV29-1 to TRBJ2-4; D may be TRBD2 (5 bases). Trimming shortened V by 6 bases and J by 0 bases, and 18 bases separated the two germline ends. CDR1 SQVTM and CDR2 ANQGSEA come from the germline V gene. The CDR3 consists of 16 residues. CDR3 amino acids: CSVLYYRELAKNIQYF. CDR3 nucleotide sequence: TGCAGCGTCCTTTATTATCGGGAACTAGCCAAAAACATTCAGTACTTC.

Only a few counts were recorded for this clone. This chain joins TRBV4-2 and TRBJ2-5, with 8 positions matching TRBD2. J gave up 5 bases and V 1 base, and 6 bases lay outside the gene matches. Germline V gene data show CDR1 as LGHNA and CDR2 as YNFKEQ. This CDR3 contains 15 residues. CDR3 sequence reads: CASSQGLAGGETQYF. In nucleotides, the CDR3 is TGTGCCAGCAGCCAAGGGCTAGCGGGTGGGGAGACCCAGTACTTC.

This chain links TRBV7-9 with TRBJ2-4; possibly TRBD1 for D (5 bases). Trimming removed 1 base at V and 8 bases at J, with 15 bases between. This CDR3 has 15 amino acids. The germline CDR1 and CDR2 sequences are SEHNR and FQNEAQ (reference sequence). CDR3 nucleotide sequence: TGTGCCAGCAGCTTAGGTTGGCCGCTCAGGGACATTCAGTACTTC. It translates to CASSLGWPLRDIQYF. The variable domain in full, completed from reference TRBV7-9 and TRBJ2-4, reads DTGVSQNPRHKITKRGQNVTFRCDPISEHNRLYWYRQTLGQGPEFLTYFQNEAQLEKSRLLSDRFSAERPKGSFSTLEIQRTEQGDSAMYLCASSLGWPLRDIQYFGAGTRLSVL.